The TCR beta chain under discussion was sequenced for a study of CD8 T cells in Susac syndrome. CDR3 length: 19 amino acids. Germline values: CDR1 LGHDT, CDR2 YNNKEL (reference sequence). RNA in amounts of 0.5 to 1 ug was reverse transcribed with random hexamers. TCRdb reprocessed the immunoSEQ multiplex PCR reads via MiXCR and lists one record per CDR3 protein. Among over 100,000 distinct CDR3 sequences listed, about 90% were seen once. As regards this clonotype: A junction end diverges from the germline sequence, so it may reflect a read error.

The origin of this receptor is a human donor in good health. The chain employs TRBV3-1 and TRBJ2-1; 9 nucleotides match TRBD2. The sequencing sample was made of CD8+ T cells from PBMCs. CDR3 bases: TGCGCCAGCAGCCAAGATTTTCGCGGGAGGGCCAGCTCCTACAATGAGCAGTTCTTC. Its protein is CASSQDFRGRASSYNEQFF.